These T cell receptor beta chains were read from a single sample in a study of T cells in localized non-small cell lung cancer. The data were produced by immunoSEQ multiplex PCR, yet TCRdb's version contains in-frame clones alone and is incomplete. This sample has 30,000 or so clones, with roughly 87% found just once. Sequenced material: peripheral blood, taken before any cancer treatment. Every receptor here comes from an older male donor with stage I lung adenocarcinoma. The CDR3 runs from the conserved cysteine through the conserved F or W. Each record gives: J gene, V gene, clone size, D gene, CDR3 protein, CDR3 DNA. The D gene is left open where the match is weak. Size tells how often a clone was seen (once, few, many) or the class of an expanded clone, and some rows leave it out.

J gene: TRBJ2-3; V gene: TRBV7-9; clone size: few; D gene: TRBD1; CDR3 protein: CASSLGTGTDTQYF; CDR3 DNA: TGTGCCAGCAGCTTAGGGACAGGGACAGATACGCAGTATTTT
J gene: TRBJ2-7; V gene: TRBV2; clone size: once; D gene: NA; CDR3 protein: CASSEFGNYEQYF; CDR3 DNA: TGTGCCAGCAGTGAATTTGGGAACTACGAGCAGTACTTC
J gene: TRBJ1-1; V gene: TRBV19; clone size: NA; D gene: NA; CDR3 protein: CASSFVRAGAFF; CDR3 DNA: TGTGCCAGTAGTTTTGTAAGGGCTGGAGCTTTCTTT
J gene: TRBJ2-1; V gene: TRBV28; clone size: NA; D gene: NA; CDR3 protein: CASSLWRNEQFF; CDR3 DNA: TGTGCCAGCAGTTTATGGCGCAATGAGCAGTTCTTC
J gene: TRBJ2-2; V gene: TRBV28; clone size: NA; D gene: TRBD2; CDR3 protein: CASRGDGGLFF; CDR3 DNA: TGTGCCAGCCGGGGGGATGGTGGGCTGTTTTTT
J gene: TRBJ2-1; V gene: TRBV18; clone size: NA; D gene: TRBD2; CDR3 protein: CASTPGRLGNEQFF; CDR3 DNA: TGTGCCAGCACCCCCGGGAGGCTGGGCAATGAGCAGTTCTTC
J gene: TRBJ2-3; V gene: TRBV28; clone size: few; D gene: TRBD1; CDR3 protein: CASPPTGVSTDTQYF; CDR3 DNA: TGTGCCAGTCCACCGACAGGGGTGAGCACAGATACGCAGTATTTT
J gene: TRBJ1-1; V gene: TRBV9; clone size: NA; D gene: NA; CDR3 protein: CASGGGANTEAFF; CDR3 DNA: TGTGCCAGCGGAGGGGGGGCAAACACTGAAGCTTTCTTT
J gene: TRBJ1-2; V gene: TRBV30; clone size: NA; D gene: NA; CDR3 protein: CAWSVGAYGYTF; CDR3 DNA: TGTGCCTGGAGTGTCGGGGCCTATGGCTACACCTTC
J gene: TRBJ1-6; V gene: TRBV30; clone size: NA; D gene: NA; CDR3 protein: CACNTEQVSPLHF; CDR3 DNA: TGTGCCTGCAATACGGAACAGGTTTCACCCCTCCACTTT
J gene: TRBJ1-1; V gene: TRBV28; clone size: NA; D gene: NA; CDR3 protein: CASSFQSLLRPTAFF; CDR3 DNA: TGTGCCAGCAGTTTTCAGTCACTTTTAAGGCCCACAGCTTTCTTT
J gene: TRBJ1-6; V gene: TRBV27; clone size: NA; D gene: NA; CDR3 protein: CASSLSQGSFVPSPLHF; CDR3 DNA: TGTGCCAGCAGTTTATCTCAGGGGTCGTTTGTACCTTCACCCCTCCACTTT
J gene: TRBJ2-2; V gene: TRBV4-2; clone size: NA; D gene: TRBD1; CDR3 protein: CASSRQLRTGNTNTGELFF; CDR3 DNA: TGTGCCAGCAGCCGGCAATTACGGACAGGCAACACGAACACCGGGGAGCTGTTTTTT
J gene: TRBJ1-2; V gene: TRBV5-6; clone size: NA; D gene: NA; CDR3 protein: CASSLAVRDADGYTF; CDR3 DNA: TGTGCCAGCAGCTTGGCCGTACGTGATGCCGATGGCTACACCTTC
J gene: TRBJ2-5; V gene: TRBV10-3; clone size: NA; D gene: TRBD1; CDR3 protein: CATRGTGEETQYF; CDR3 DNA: TGTGCCACTCGGGGGACAGGGGAAGAGACCCAGTACTTC
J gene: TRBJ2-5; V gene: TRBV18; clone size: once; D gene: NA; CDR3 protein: CASSPQAPETQYF; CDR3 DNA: TGTGCCAGCTCACCACAGGCCCCAGAGACCCAGTACTTC
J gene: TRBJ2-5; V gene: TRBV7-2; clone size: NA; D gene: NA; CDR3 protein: CASTTGAGRRTQYF; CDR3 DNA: TGTGCCAGCACCACGGGGGCCGGCCGACGAACCCAGTACTTC
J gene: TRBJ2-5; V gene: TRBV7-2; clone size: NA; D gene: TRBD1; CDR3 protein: CASSPQTGNQETQYF; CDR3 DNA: TGTGCCAGCAGCCCCCAGACAGGGAACCAAGAGACCCAGTACTTC
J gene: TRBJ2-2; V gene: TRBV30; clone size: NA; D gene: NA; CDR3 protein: CAWSPKPGRPNTGELFF; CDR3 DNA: TGTGCCTGGAGTCCCAAACCAGGGCGCCCGAACACCGGGGAGCTGTTTTTT
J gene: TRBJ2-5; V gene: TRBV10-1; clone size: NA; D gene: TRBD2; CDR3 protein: CASSESLAGGPETQYF; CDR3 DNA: TGCGCCAGCAGTGAGAGCCTAGCGGGGGGGCCTGAGACCCAGTACTTC
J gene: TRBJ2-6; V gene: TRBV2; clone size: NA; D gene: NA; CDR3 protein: CASSEVSANVLTF; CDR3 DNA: TGTGCCAGCAGTGAAGTCTCAGCCAACGTCCTGACTTTC
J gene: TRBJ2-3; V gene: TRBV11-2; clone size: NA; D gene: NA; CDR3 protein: CASSAISPGTQYF; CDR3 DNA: TGTGCCAGCAGCGCGATTAGCCCCGGTACGCAGTATTTT
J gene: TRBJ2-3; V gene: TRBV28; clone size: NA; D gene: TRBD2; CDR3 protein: CASSSSGGSTDTQYF; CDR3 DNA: TGTGCCAGCAGTTCCAGCGGGGGTAGCACAGATACGCAGTATTTT
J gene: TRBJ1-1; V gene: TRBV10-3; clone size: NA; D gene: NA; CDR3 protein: CAISGLGSYAEAFF; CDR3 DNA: TGTGCCATCAGTGGCCTGGGCTCTTATGCTGAAGCTTTCTTT
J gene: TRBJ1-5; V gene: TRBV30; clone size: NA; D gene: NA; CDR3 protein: CAWSQTGLQPQHF; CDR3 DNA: TGTGCCTGGAGTCAGACGGGGCTTCAGCCCCAGCATTTT
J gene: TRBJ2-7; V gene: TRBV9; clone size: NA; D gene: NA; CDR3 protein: CASSVGRGDYEQYF; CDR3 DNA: TGTGCCAGCAGCGTAGGCAGGGGCGACTACGAGCAGTACTTC
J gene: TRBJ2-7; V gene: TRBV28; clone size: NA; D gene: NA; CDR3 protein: CASTPTSEYEQYF; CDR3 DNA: TGTGCCAGCACCCCGACCTCAGAATACGAGCAGTACTTC
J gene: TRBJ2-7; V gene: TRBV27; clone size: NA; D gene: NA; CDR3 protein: CASSPEGTVGIGEQYF; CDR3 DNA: TGTGCCAGCAGTCCCGAAGGGACGGTTGGAATTGGCGAGCAGTACTTC
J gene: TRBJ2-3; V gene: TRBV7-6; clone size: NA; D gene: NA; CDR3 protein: CASSPAELGSTDTQYF; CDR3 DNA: TGTGCCAGCAGCCCCGCGGAACTCGGGTCCACAGATACGCAGTATTTT
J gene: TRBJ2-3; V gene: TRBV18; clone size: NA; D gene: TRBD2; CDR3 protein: CASSPSGGADTQYF; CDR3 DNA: TGTGCCAGCTCACCAAGCGGGGGAGCGGATACGCAGTATTTT
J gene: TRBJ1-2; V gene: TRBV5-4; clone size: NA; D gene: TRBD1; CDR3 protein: CASSLGGTQGAVGYTF; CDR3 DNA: TGTGCCAGCAGCTTGGGGGGTACACAGGGGGCGGTTGGCTACACCTTC
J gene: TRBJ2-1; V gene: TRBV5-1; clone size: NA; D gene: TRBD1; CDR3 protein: CASSLGGQSYNEQFF; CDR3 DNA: TGCGCCAGCAGCTTGGGGGGACAGTCCTACAATGAGCAGTTCTTC
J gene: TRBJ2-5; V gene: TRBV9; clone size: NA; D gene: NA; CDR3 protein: CASSVGVGGSGFGTQYF; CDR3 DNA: TGTGCCAGCAGCGTAGGGGTTGGCGGGTCCGGCTTTGGGACCCAGTACTTC
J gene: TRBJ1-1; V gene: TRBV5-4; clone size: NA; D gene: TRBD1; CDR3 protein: CASSLDGQGASTEAFF; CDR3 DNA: TGTGCCAGCAGCTTGGATGGGCAGGGGGCGAGCACTGAAGCTTTCTTT
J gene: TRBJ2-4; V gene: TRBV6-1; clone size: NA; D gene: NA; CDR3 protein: CASTEDGLAKNIQYF; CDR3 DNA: TGTGCCAGCACCGAGGATGGGCTAGCCAAAAACATTCAGTACTTC
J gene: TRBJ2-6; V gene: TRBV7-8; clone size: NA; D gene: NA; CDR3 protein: CASSLGPGANVLTF; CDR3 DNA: TGTGCCAGCAGCTTAGGACCCGGGGCCAACGTCCTGACTTTC
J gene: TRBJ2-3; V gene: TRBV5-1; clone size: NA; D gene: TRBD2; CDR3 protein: CASSLARAGSPLDTQYF; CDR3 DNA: TGCGCCAGCAGCTTGGCTCGAGCGGGGTCCCCTCTGGATACGCAGTATTTT
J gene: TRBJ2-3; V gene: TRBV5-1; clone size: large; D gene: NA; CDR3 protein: CASSFERGSPYF; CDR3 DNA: TGCGCCAGCAGCTTTGAGAGGGGGTCCCCCTATTTT
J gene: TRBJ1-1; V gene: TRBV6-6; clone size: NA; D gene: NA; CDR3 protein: CASSSIVNTEAFF; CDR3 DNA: TGTGCCAGCAGTTCTATCGTGAACACTGAAGCTTTCTTT
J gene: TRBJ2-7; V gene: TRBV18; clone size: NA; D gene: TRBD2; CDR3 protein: CASSSLSGGYEQYF; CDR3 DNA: TGTGCCAGCAGCTCTCTTAGCGGGGGCTACGAGCAGTACTTC
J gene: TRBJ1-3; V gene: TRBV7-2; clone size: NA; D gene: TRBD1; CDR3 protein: CASSLAQGGAPGNTIYF; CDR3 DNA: TGTGCCAGCAGCTTAGCGCAGGGGGGGGCCCCTGGAAACACCATATATTTT
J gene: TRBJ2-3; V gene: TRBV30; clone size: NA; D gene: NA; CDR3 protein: CAWGLTGLDTQYF; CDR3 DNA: TGTGCCTGGGGCCTAACAGGGTTAGATACGCAGTATTTT
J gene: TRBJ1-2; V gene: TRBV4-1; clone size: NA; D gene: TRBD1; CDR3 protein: CASSRDREDYGYTF; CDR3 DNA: TGCGCCAGCAGCCGGGACAGGGAGGACTATGGCTACACCTTC
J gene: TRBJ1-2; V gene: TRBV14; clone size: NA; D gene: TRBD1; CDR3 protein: CASSQAGTGHGYTF; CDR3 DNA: TGTGCCAGCAGCCAAGCCGGGACAGGGCATGGCTACACCTTC
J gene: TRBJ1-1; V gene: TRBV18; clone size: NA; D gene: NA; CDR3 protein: CASSPLGQGNTEAFF; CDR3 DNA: TGTGCCAGCTCACCACTCGGGCAGGGGAACACTGAAGCTTTCTTT
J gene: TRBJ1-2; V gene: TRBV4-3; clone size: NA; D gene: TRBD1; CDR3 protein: CASSQDPTGGGYTF; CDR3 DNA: TGCGCCAGCAGCCAAGATCCCACAGGGGGTGGCTACACCTTC
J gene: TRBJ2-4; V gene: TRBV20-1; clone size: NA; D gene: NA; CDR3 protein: CSASSPEGQYF; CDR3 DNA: TGCAGTGCTAGTTCCCCAGAAGGCCAGTACTTC
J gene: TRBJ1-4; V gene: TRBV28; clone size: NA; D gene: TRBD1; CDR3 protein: CASARQGTNEKLFF; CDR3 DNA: TGTGCCAGCGCCAGACAGGGCACTAATGAAAAACTGTTTTTT
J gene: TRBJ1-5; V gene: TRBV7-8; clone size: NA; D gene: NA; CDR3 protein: CASSLGSQGGRPQHF; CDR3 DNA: TGTGCCAGCAGCTTAGGATCACAGGGAGGGCGGCCCCAGCATTTT
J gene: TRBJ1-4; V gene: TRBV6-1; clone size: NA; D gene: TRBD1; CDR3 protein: CASSAGGGNEKLFF; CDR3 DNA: TGTGCCAGCAGTGCAGGGGGAGGTAATGAAAAACTGTTTTTT
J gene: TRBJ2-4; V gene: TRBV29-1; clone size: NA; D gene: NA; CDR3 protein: CSVSGTEENIQYF; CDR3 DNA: TGCAGCGTCTCCGGGACGGAAGAAAACATTCAGTACTTC
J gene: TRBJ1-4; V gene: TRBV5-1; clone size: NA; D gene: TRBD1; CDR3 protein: CASSVGLATGNEKLFF; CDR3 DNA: TGCGCCAGCAGCGTCGGACTAGCGACAGGGAATGAAAAACTGTTTTTT
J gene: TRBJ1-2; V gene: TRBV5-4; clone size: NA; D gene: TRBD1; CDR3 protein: CASSSGQATVYGYTF; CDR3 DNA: TGTGCCAGCAGCTCGGGACAGGCGACCGTATATGGCTACACCTTC
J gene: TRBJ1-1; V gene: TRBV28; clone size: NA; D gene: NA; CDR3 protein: CASSYLNTEAFF; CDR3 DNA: TGTGCCAGCAGTTACCTGAACACTGAAGCTTTCTTT
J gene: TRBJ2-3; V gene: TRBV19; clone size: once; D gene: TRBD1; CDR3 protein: CASSLDRGVTDTQYF; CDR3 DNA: TGTGCCAGTAGTCTTGACAGGGGAGTCACAGATACGCAGTATTTT